These 24 T cell receptor beta chains were all obtained from the same sample, sequenced in a study of T cell responses to AZD1222 COVID-19 vaccine. Some clones are missing from TCRdb's copy, which holds only in-frame ones; the method was immunoSEQ multiplex PCR. The sample lists tens of thousands of clones; 85% to 90% were seen once. This material consisted of peripheral blood, taken on day 0 of AZD1222 vaccination. All receptors derive from an adult in good health.

This chain joins TRBV18 and TRBJ2-3; D call uncertain. Trimming pared 5 bases from V and 4 bases from J, leaving 13 bases between. The CDR3 contains 14 residues. Germline V gene lookup returns CDR1 KGHSH and CDR2 LQKENI. This CDR3 reads CASSTTPAADTQYF. DNA of the CDR3: TGTGCCAGCTCAACGACTCCGGCGGCAGATACGCAGTATTTT.

The V and J genes are TRBV10-2 and TRBJ1-2; no reliable D call. This CDR3 comprises 17 residues. The V and J ends lost 1 base and 4 bases respectively, with 19 bases between them. Germline assignment: CDR1 WSHSY and CDR2 SAAADI. The CDR3 sequence is CASSEYLSGGPVYGYTF. In DNA, the CDR3 is TGCGCCAGCAGTGAGTACTTATCCGGAGGGCCCGTCTATGGCTACACCTTC.

The chain employs TRBV19 and TRBJ2-7; 7 bases match TRBD1. Germline V gene data show CDR1 as LNHDA and CDR2 as SQIVND (reference sequence). With 3 bases clipped from V and 5 bases from J, the junction kept 4 bases outside the gene matches. The CDR3 runs 13 residues. CDR3 sequence reads: CASSIDRAHEQYF. The CDR3 nucleotides read TGTGCCAGTAGTATCGACAGGGCCCACGAGCAGTACTTC.

In its sample, this clone was seen once. This sequence joins TRBV7-6 and TRBJ1-6, with 11 positions matching TRBD1. Germline CDR1 is SGHVS and CDR2 is FNYEAQ. The junction had 5 bases not matched to a gene; V was cut back by 6 bases and J by 10 bases. This CDR3 is 14 amino acids long. The CDR3 loop reads CASRVDRGRSPLHF. The CDR3 DNA reads as TGTGCCAGCAGAGTGGACAGGGGGCGGTCACCCCTCCACTTT.

The J gene is TRBJ2-7, the V gene TRBV19; D not resolved. The CDR3 has 11 amino acids. V was trimmed by 10 bases and J by 2 bases, leaving 9 bases between them. From germline, CDR1 is LNHDA and CDR2 SQIVND (reference sequence). The DNA for the CDR3 is TGTGCCAATTCTGCTCCCTACGAGCAGTACTTC. This sequence encodes CANSAPYEQYF.

The chain combines TRBV18 with TRBJ1-3, with D unclear. The CDR3 contains 15 residues. Looked up from germline, CDR1 is KGHSH and CDR2 is LQKENI. Trimming pared 3 bases from V and 3 bases from J, leaving 12 bases between. CDR3 loop: CASSPESTLGNTIYF. The CDR3 nucleotides read TGTGCCAGCTCACCGGAATCCACCCTTGGAAACACCATATATTTT. The full variable domain, completed using reference TRBV18 and TRBJ1-3, is NAGVMQNPRHLVRRRGQEARLRCSPMKGHSHVYWYRQLPEEGLKFMVYLQKENIIDESGMPKERFSAEFPKEGPSILRIQQVVRGDSAAYFCASSPESTLGNTIYFGEGSWLTVV.

This clone came up a few times. This rearrangement joins TRBV5-1 to TRBJ1-2; 7 bases are shared with TRBD1. Germline V gene data show CDR1 as SGHRS and CDR2 as YFSETQ. Germline trimming cut 3 bases from V and 6 bases from J; bases unmatched to any gene: 11. The CDR3 sequence is 15 residues long. Here the CDR3 reads CASSYSSGTENGYTF. CDR3 bases: TGCGCCAGCAGCTACTCAAGCGGGACAGAGAATGGCTACACCTTC. The whole variable domain, filled in from reference TRBV5-1 and TRBJ1-2, reads KAGVTQTPRYLIKTRGQQVTLSCSPISGHRSVSWYQQTPGQGLQFLFEYFSETQRNKGNFPGRFSGRQFSNSRSEMNVSTLELGDSALYLCASSYSSGTENGYTFGSGTRLTVV.

The sample holds a few counts of this clone. This rearrangement joins TRBV29-1 to TRBJ1-4; TRBD1 might be the D (5 bases). The CDR3 length is 14 residues. The V end lost 7 bases, the J end lost 8 bases, and 20 bases lay between the germline ends. CDR1 is SQVTM, CDR2 ANQGSEA, per germline. CDR3 sequence reads: CSGGTGTVKEKLFF. The CDR3 coding sequence is TGCAGCGGTGGGACCGGTACAGTAAAAGAAAAACTGTTTTTT.

The chain recombines TRBV11-1 with TRBJ1-2, with 7 bases identical to TRBD1. The length of the CDR3 is 16 residues. After removal of 5 bases from V and 3 bases from J, the junction contained 12 bases not matched to a gene. Germline CDR1 reads SGHAT; CDR2 reads FQDESV (reference sequence). The CDR3: CASSPRPRQGHYGYTF. CDR3 in DNA: TGTGCCAGCAGCCCCCGACCTCGACAGGGCCACTATGGCTACACCTTC.

The chain employs TRBV4-1 and TRBJ1-1, with a tentative D call TRBD1 (6 bases). The CDR3 spans 14 residues. V was pared by 6 bases and J by 4 bases, with 15 bases between. CDR1 is MGHRA and CDR2 is YSYEKL in the germline V gene. CDR3 in amino acids: CASRNRAQGTEAFF. CDR3 coding DNA: TGCGCCAGCAGAAACAGGGCGCAAGGCACTGAAGCTTTCTTT.

This clone has a single count. This chain joins TRBV10-3 and TRBJ2-7; 8 nucleotides line up with TRBD1. The length of the CDR3 is 14 residues. CDR1 and CDR2 (germline): ENHRY, SYGVKD. V lost 10 bases and J lost 0; bases outside the gene matches: 8. CDR3 sequence (DNA): TGTGCCACCAATACAGGGGGACCCTCCTACGAGCAGTACTTC. Translation: CATNTGGPSYEQYF.

The V gene is TRBV7-8, the J gene TRBJ1-5; D is possibly TRBD1 (6 bases). This CDR3 is built from 13 residues. Germline-derived CDR1 and CDR2 are SGHVS and FQNEAQ. V lost 8 bases to trimming and J lost 2 bases, with 10 bases between them. The DNA for the CDR3 is TGTGCCAGCCGACAGGAGGGCAATCAGCCCCAGCATTTT. Its translation: CASRQEGNQPQHF. Using reference TRBV7-8 and TRBJ1-5 for the parts outside the CDR3, the full variable domain is GAGVSQSPRYKVAKRGQDVALRCDPISGHVSLFWYQQALGQGPEFLTYFQNEAQLDKSGLPSDRFFAERPEGSVSTLKIQRTQQEDSAVYLCASRQEGNQPQHFGDGTRLSIL.

The chain is built from TRBV7-9 and TRBJ1-5; TRBD1 matches 8 bases. The CDR3 is 15 amino acids. After removal of 1 base from V and 4 bases from J, the junction contained 3 bases not matched to a gene. Germline V gene data show CDR1 as SEHNR and CDR2 as FQNEAQ (reference sequence). CDR3 in DNA: TGTGCCAGCAGCTTAGAAGGGACAGGTAATCAGCCCCAGCATTTT. It translates to CASSLEGTGNQPQHF.

This clone appeared a single time. This chain uses TRBV7-3 with TRBJ2-5, with 9 bases aligning to TRBD1. The J segment lost 5 bases and the V segment lost 4 bases, leaving 8 bases of the junction unmatched. The CDR3 covers 15 residues. Germline CDR1 SGHTA, CDR2 FQGTGA. The CDR3 loop is CASSSTQGAGETQYF. CDR3 coding DNA: TGTGCCAGCAGCTCAACACAGGGGGCTGGGGAGACCCAGTACTTC.

This clone was recorded only once. This chain connects TRBV6-5 to TRBJ2-7; the match to TRBD1 covers 7 bases. The J segment lost 2 bases and the V segment lost 0 bases, leaving 4 bases of the junction unmatched. The CDR3 sequence is 15 residues long. Germline V CDR1 and CDR2: MNHEY, SVGAGI. CDR3 DNA sequence: TGTGCCAGCAGTTACTCTGGGGGACAGCCCTACGAGCAGTACTTC. This encodes CASSYSGGQPYEQYF.

V usage is TRBV27 and J usage is TRBJ1-5; possibly TRBD1 for D (5 bases). The CDR3 is 11 residues long. The germline gives CDR1 MNHEY, CDR2 SMNVEV (reference sequence). The V and J ends lost 8 bases and 9 bases respectively, with 11 bases between them. Here the CDR3 reads CASWGVGPQHF. The CDR3 bases are TGTGCCAGCTGGGGCGTAGGGCCCCAGCATTTT.

The genes are TRBV11-2 and TRBJ1-3, with D unresolved. This CDR3 is built from 17 residues. Between the trimmed V and J ends, which lost 5 bases and 0 bases, there was a span of 17 bases. Germline lookup yields CDR1 SGHAT and CDR2 FQNNGV. This CDR3 reads CASSIRATGFSGNTIYF. The CDR3 nucleotides are TGTGCCAGCAGCATTAGGGCGACCGGCTTCTCTGGAAACACCATATATTTT.

The chain links TRBV7-8 to TRBJ2-7, with D unclear. Germline V lookup: CDR1 SGHVS, CDR2 FQNEAQ. There are 17 residues in the CDR3. The V gene lost 2 bases and the J gene lost 6 bases, with 23 bases spanning the gap. This CDR3 is CASSLTGGFGPVGEQYF. Written as DNA, the CDR3 is TGTGCCAGCAGCTTAACTGGCGGATTCGGGCCCGTGGGCGAGCAGTACTTC. The full variable domain, with the rest looked up from reference TRBV7-8 and TRBJ2-7, is GAGVSQSPRYKVAKRGQDVALRCDPISGHVSLFWYQQALGQGPEFLTYFQNEAQLDKSGLPSDRFFAERPEGSVSTLKIQRTQQEDSAVYLCASSLTGGFGPVGEQYFGPGTRLTVT.

This rearrangement joins TRBV30 to TRBJ1-6; D gene unclear. Germline-derived CDR1 and CDR2 are GTSNPN and SVGIG (reference sequence). The CDR3 loop spans 13 amino acids. V lost 1 base to trimming and J lost 3 bases, with 4 bases between them. Written as DNA, the CDR3 is TGTGCCTGGAGTGACCTCTATAATTCACCCCTCCACTTT. Translation gives CAWSDLYNSPLHF.

This sequence joins TRBV7-3 and TRBJ2-1; D ambiguous. Looked up from germline, CDR1 is SGHTA and CDR2 is FQGTGA. Trimming pared 0 bases from V and 7 bases from J, leaving 13 bases between. CDR3 length: 15 amino acids. CDR3 nucleotides: TGTGCCAGCAGCTTAACGACCTTGAACCGGAATGAGCAGTTCTTC. Residues: CASSLTTLNRNEQFF.

The chain carries TRBV6-5 and TRBJ1-1, with TRBD1 as a possible D gene (6 bases). The V end lost 6 bases, the J end lost 2 bases, and 16 bases lay between the germline ends. The CDR3 length is 15 residues. Per the germline V gene, CDR1 is MNHEY and CDR2 is SVGAGI. The CDR3 loop is CASSHGGGYNTEAFF. CDR3 coding DNA: TGTGCCAGCAGCCACGGCGGGGGCTATAACACTGAAGCTTTCTTT.

The genes are TRBV19 and TRBJ2-5, with 7 nucleotides matching TRBD2. V lost 5 bases and J lost 2; bases outside the gene matches: 8. CDR1 and CDR2 (germline): LNHDA, SQIVND (reference sequence). This CDR3 region has 15 residues. CDR3: CASSVGTNQQETQYF. The CDR3 DNA reads TGTGCCAGTAGTGTGGGGACTAACCAACAAGAGACCCAGTACTTC.

The chain carries TRBV28 and TRBJ1-1; D might be TRBD1 (6 bases). Germline lookup yields CDR1 MDHEN and CDR2 SYDVKM. This CDR3 region has 14 residues. Trimming pared 10 bases from V and 5 bases from J, leaving 20 bases between. In DNA, the CDR3 is TGTGCCACCATGGTGGGGGGCGCCGGAACTGAAGCTTTCTTT. Translation: CATMVGGAGTEAFF.

The genes are TRBV6-5 and TRBJ1-1; a weak D match, TRBD1 (5 bases). Trimming took off 0 bases at V and 2 bases at J, with 7 bases between the two ends. The germline gives CDR1 MNHEY, CDR2 SVGAGI. The CDR3 has 14 amino acids. CDR3 loop: CASSYSDSNTEAFF. The CDR3 coding sequence is TGTGCCAGCAGTTACTCTGACAGCAACACTGAAGCTTTCTTT.